The source of this T cell receptor beta chain is a study of molecular identifiers for immune sequencing clone quantification. The study, taken as a whole, reports: In naive cells, clones above 20 RNA copies held under 1% of molecules, whereas in effector cells they held over 97%.

Regarding this clonotype: Its antigen remains unidentified.

CDR3 length: 12 amino acids. Per the germline V gene, CDR1 is KGHDR and CDR2 is SFDVKD. V lost 10 bases, J lost 9 bases, and 15 bases lay in between. Sorting recovered naive CD8 T cells on a CD8+CD4-CCR7+CD45RA+ profile. Previously published methods and listed TCR primers were used for the bulk TCR libraries. TCRdb reprocessed the PCR reads via MiXCR and lists one record per CDR3 protein. The sample comprises around 470,000 distinct CDR3 sequences, approximately 25% of which are singletons, and under 0.8% rests with the top ten. The specimen sequenced was naive CD8+ T cells from blood, with Jurkat cell RNA spiked in. The subset here: FACS-sorted CD8+CD4-CCR7+CD45RA+ naive T cells. The TCR sequence derives from a human donor in good health. Some libraries in this study had Jurkat cell RNA spiked in. The rearrangement links TRBV24-1 to TRBJ2-4; D ambiguous. The chain's CDR3 is CATVRVEGIQYF. In nucleotides, the CDR3 is TGTGCCACGGTTAGGGTAGAAGGCATTCAGTACTTC.